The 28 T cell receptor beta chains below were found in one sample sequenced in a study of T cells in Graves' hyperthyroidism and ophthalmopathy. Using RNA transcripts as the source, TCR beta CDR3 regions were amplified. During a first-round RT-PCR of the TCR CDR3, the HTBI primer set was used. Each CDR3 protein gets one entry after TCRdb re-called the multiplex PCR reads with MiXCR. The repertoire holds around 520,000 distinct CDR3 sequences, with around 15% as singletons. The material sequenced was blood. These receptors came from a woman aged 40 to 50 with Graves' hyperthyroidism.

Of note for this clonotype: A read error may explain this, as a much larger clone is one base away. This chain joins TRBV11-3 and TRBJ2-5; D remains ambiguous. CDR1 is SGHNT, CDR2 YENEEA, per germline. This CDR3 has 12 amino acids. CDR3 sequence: CASSSGSLLSHF. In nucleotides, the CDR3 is TGTGCCAGCAGCTCGGGCAGCCTCCTTTCGCACTTC. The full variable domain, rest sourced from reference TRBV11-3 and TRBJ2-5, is EAGVVQSPRYKIIEKKQPVAFWCNPISGHNTLYWYLQNLGQGPELLIRYENEEAVDDSQLPKDRFSAERLKGVDSTLKIQPAELGDSAVYLCASSSGSLLSHFGPGTRLLVL.

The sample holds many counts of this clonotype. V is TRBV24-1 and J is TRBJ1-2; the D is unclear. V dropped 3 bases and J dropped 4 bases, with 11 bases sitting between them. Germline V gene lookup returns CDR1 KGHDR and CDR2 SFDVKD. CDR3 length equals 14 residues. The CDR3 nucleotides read TGTGCCACCAGTGATGCGCGGGCAGTCTATGGCTACACCTTC. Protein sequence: CATSDARAVYGYTF.

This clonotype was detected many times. The CDR3 sequence is CASSLRDRVEQYF. DNA of the CDR3: TGTGCCAGCAGCCTCCGGGACAGGGTCGAGCAGTACTTC. The J gene is TRBJ2-7, the V gene TRBV5-8; TRBD1 agrees at 9 bases. This CDR3 has 13 amino acids. The germline V gene encodes CDR1 SGHTS and CDR2 YDEGEE. Unmatched junction bases numbered 5, after V lost 4 bases and J lost 6 bases.

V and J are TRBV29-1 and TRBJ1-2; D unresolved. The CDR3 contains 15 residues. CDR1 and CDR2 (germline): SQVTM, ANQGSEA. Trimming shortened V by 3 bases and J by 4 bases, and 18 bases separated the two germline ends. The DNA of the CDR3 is TGCAGCGTTGACCAGGCGGGCAGCTCTCTCTATGGCTACACCTTC. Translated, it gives CSVDQAGSSLYGYTF.

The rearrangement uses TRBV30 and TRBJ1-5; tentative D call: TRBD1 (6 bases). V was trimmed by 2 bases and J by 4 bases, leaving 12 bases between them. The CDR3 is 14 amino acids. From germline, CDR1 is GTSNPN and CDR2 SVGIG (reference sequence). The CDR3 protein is CAWSLKQGNQPQHF. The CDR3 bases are TGTGCCTGGAGTCTTAAACAGGGTAATCAGCCCCAGCATTTT.

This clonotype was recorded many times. CDR3 amino acids: CASSPTSGSNNEQFF. As DNA, the CDR3 is TGTGCCAGCAGCCCTACTAGCGGGAGCAACAATGAGCAGTTCTTC. The chain joins TRBV3-1 to TRBJ2-1; TRBD2 aligns across 11 bases. The V segment lost 4 bases and the J segment 5 bases; nucleotides outside the gene matches: 4. This CDR3 has 15 residues. The germline gives CDR1 LGHDT, CDR2 YNNKEL (reference sequence).

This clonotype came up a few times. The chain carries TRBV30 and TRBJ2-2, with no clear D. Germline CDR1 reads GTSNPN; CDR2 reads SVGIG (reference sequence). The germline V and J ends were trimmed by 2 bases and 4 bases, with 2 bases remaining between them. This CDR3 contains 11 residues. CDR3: CAWSSTGELFF. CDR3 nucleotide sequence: TGTGCCTGGAGTTCCACCGGGGAGCTGTTTTTT.

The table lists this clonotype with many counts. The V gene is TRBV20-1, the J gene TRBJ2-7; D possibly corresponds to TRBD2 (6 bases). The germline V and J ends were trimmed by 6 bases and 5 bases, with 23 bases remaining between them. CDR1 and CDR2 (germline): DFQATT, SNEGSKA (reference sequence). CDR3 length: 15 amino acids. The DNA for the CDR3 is TGCAGTGCCATCCCGCAGGGAGGTTTTTTCAACGAGCAGTACTTC. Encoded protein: CSAIPQGGFFNEQYF.

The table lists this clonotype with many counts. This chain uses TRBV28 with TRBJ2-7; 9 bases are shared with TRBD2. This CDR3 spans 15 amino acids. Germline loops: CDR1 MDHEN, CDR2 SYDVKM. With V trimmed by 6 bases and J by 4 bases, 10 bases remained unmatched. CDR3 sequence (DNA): TGTGCCAGCAGCCAACATCTAGCGGGAAGATACGAGCAGTACTTC. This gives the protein CASSQHLAGRYEQYF.

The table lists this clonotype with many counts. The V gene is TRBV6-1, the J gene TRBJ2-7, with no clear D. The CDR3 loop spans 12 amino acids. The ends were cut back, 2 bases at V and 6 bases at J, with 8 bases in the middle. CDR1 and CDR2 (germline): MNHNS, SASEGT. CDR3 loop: CASSEWSREQYF. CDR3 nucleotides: TGTGCCAGCAGTGAATGGAGCCGCGAGCAGTACTTC.

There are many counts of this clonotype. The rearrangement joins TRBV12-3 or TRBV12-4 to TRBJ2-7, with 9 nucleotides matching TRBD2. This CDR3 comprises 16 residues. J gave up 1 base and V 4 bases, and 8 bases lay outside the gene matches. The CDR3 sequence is CASSSQTSGFSYEQYF. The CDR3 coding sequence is TGTGCCAGCAGTTCCCAGACTAGCGGATTTTCCTACGAGCAGTACTTC.

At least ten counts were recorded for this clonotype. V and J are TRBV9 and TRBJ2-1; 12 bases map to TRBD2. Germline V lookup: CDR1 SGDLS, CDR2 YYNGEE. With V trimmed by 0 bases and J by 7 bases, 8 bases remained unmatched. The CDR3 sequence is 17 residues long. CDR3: CASSVAPTSGGTNEQFF. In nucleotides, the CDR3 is TGTGCCAGCAGCGTAGCTCCCACTAGCGGGGGGACGAATGAGCAGTTCTTC. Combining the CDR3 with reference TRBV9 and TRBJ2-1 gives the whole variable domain DSGVTQTPKHLITATGQRVTLRCSPRSGDLSVYWYQQSLDQGLQFLIQYYNGEERAKGNILERFSAQQFPDLHSELNLSSLELGDSALYFCASSVAPTSGGTNEQFFGPGTRLTVL.

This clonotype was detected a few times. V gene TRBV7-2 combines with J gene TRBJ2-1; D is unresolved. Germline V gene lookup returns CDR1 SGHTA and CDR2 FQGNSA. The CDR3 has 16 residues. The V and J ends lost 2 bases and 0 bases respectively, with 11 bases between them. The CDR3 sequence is CASSLFQHSSYNEQFF. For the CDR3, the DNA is TGTGCCAGCAGCTTATTTCAGCACAGCTCCTACAATGAGCAGTTCTTC.

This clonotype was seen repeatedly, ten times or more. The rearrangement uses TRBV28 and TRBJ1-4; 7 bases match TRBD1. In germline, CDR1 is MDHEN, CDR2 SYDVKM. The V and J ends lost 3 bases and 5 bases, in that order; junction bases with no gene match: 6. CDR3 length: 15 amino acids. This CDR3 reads CASSFVGGANEKLFF. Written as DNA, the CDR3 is TGTGCCAGCAGTTTTGTAGGGGGCGCAAATGAAAAACTGTTTTTT. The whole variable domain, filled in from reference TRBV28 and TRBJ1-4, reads DVKVTQSSRYLVKRTGEKVFLECVQDMDHENMFWYRQDPGLGLRLIYFSYDVKMKEKGDIPEGYSVSREKKERFSLILESASTNQTSMYLCASSFVGGANEKLFFGSGTQLSVL.

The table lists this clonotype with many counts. CDR3 in DNA: TGTGCCAGCAGCGATCTTCGCGCCTCCCAAGAGACCCAGTACTTC. Protein: CASSDLRASQETQYF. The V gene is TRBV2, the J gene TRBJ2-5; D unresolved. V was shortened by 6 bases and J by 1 base, with 15 bases between the two germline ends. CDR1 and CDR2 from the germline V gene are SNHLY and FYNNEI. This CDR3 contains 15 residues. The full variable domain, its missing parts supplied by reference TRBV2 and TRBJ2-5, is EPEVTQTPSHQVTQMGQEVILRCVPISNHLYFYWYRQILGQKVEFLVSFYNNEISEKSEIFDDQFSVERPDGSNFTLKIRSTKLEDSAMYFCASSDLRASQETQYFGPGTRLLVL.

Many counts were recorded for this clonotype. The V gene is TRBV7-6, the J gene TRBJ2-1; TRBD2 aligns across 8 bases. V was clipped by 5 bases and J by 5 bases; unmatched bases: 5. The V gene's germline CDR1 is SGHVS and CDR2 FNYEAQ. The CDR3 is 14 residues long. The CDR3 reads CASSRSGVDNEQFF. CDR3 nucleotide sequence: TGTGCCAGCAGCCGTAGCGGGGTCGACAATGAGCAGTTCTTC.

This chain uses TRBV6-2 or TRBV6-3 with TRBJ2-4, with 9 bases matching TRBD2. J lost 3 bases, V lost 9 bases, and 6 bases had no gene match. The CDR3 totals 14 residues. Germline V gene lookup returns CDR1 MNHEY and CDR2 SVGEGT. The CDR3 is CASEAGGNKNIQYF. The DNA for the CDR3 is TGTGCCAGTGAAGCGGGAGGCAACAAAAACATTCAGTACTTC.

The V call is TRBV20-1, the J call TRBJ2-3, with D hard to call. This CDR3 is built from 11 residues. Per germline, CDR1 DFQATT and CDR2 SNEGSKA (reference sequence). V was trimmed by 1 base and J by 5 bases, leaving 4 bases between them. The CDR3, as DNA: TGCAGTGCTAGAGTATTAGATACGCAGTATTTT. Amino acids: CSARVLDTQYF.

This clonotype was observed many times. In DNA, the CDR3 is TGTGCCAGCAGCCAAGATTTAGCGGGAGGGACAGATACGCAGTATTTT. Its protein is CASSQDLAGGTDTQYF. The gene calls are TRBV3-1 and TRBJ2-3, with 11 positions matching TRBD2. The CDR3 consists of 16 residues. Looked up from germline, CDR1 is LGHDT and CDR2 is YNNKEL (reference sequence). The V segment lost 0 bases and the J segment 3 bases; nucleotides outside the gene matches: 2.

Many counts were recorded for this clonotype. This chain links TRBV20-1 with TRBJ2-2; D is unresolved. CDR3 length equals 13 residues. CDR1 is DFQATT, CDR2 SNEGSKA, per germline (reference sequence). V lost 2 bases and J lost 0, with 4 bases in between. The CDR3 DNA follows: TGCAGTGCTAGAAGGTCGAACACCGGGGAGCTGTTTTTT. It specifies CSARRSNTGELFF.

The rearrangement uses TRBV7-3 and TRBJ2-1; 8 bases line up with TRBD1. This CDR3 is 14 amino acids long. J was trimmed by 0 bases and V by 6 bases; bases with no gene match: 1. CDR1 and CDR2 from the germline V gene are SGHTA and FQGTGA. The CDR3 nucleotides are TGTGCCAGCAGGGGACAGGACTCCTACAATGAGCAGTTCTTC. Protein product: CASRGQDSYNEQFF.

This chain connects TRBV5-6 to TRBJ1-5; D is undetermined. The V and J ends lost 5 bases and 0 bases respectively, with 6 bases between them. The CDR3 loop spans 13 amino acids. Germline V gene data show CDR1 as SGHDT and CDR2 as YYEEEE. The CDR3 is CASSTHSNQPQHF. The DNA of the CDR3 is TGTGCCAGCAGTACTCATAGCAATCAGCCCCAGCATTTT.

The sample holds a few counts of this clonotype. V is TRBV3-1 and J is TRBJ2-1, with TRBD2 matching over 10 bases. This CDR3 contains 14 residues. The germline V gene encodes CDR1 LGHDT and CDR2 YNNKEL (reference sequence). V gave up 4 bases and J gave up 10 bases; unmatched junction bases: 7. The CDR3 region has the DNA TGTGCCAGCAGCCCCCAGCTAGCGGGAGTCGAGCAGTTCTTC. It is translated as CASSPQLAGVEQFF.

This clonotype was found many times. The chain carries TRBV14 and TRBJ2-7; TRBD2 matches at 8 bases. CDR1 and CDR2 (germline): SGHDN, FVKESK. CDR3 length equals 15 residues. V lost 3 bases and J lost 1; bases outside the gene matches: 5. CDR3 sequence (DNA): TGTGCCAGCAGCCACCCCGGGGGGGGGTCCTACGAGCAGTACTTC. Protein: CASSHPGGGSYEQYF.

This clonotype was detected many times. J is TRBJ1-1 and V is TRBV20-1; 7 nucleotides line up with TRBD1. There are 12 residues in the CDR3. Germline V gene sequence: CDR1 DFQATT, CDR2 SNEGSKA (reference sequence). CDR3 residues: CRPGQLNTEAFF. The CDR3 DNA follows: TGCAGGCCGGGACAGCTGAACACTGAAGCTTTCTTT.

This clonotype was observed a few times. The DNA of the CDR3 is TGTGCCAGCAGTTACCGACAGGGCCGTGGCTACACCTTC. Translated: CASSYRQGRGYTF. The V and J genes are TRBV6-5 and TRBJ1-2; TRBD1 agrees at 7 bases. Germline CDR1 is MNHEY and CDR2 is SVGAGI. The V gene end was trimmed by 2 bases and the J gene end by 7 bases; junction bases not matched to a gene: 4. The CDR3 spans 13 residues.

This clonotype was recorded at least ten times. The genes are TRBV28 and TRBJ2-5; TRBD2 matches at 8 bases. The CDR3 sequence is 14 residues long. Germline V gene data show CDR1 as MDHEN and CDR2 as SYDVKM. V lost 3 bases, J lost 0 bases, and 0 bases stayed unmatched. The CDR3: CASSFSGDQETQYF. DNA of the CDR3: TGTGCCAGCAGTTTTAGCGGGGACCAAGAGACCCAGTACTTC.

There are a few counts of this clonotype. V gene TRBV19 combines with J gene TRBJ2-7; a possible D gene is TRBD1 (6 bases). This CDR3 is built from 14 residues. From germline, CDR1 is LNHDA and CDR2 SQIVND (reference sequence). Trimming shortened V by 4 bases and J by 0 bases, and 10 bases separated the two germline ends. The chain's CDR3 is CASSNRELSYEQYF. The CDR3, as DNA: TGTGCCAGTAGTAACAGGGAGCTCTCCTACGAGCAGTACTTC.